The rows below give T cell receptor beta chains drawn from one sample of a study of long-term antiretroviral therapy in people with HIV. The method was immunoSEQ multiplex PCR; TCRdb's version includes in-frame clones alone and lacks a portion of them. The data contain 30,000 to 40,000 clones, approximately 75% of them seen just once; the ten biggest clones take up 3% to 3.5%. This sample comprised unsorted PBMCs, obtained 3 years after starting antiretroviral therapy. The receptors originated from a man in his forties or fifties with HIV. CDR3s include the opening cysteine and the closing phenylalanine or tryptophan. D genes are given only for firm matches. The size entry is marked missing in some rows and otherwise reads once, few, many or a size class.

J gene | D gene | clone size | V gene | CDR3 protein | CDR3 DNA
TRBJ2-3 | TRBD1 | . | TRBV7-2 | CASSLGYRGGFTDTQYF | TGTGCCAGCAGCTTAGGATACAGGGGCGGCTTCACAGATACGCAGTATTTT
TRBJ2-7 | . | . | TRBV7-2 | CASSLVGIAYEQYF | TGTGCCAGCAGCTTAGTGGGGATCGCCTACGAGCAGTACTTC
TRBJ1-5 | . | once | TRBV21-1 | CASSKPLRRTYGNQPQHF | TGTGCCAGCAGCAAACCCCTTCGACGGACCTATGGCAATCAGCCCCAGCATTTT
TRBJ2-7 | . | . | TRBV11-3 | CASRREEGASSYEQYF | TGTGCCAGCAGACGAGAGGAGGGGGCTTCCTCCTACGAGCAGTACTTC
TRBJ1-1 | . | few | TRBV6-5 | CASRRLGGGTEAFF | TGTGCCAGCAGACGGCTTGGGGGTGGGACTGAAGCTTTCTTT
TRBJ2-5 | TRBD1 | . | TRBV28 | CASSSGQGPETQYF | TGTGCCAGCAGTTCGGGACAGGGTCCGGAGACCCAGTACTTC
TRBJ1-1 | . | . | TRBV13 | CASSLGGDEAFF | TGTGCCAGCAGCTTAGGAGGAGATGAAGCTTTCTTT
TRBJ2-7 | TRBD2 | . | TRBV29-1 | CSVQREMDEQYF | TGCAGCGTTCAGCGGGAGATGGACGAGCAGTACTTC
TRBJ1-3 | . | . | TRBV6-5 | CASSYRPSFSGNTIYF | TGTGCCAGCAGTTACCGCCCCAGCTTCTCTGGAAACACCATATATTTT
TRBJ2-2 | . | . | TRBV7-9 | CASSSGPRFNTGELFF | TGTGCCAGCAGCTCGGGACCCCGATTTAACACCGGGGAGCTGTTTTTT
TRBJ2-1 | TRBD2 | . | TRBV10-3 | CAIRAGLAGGPNEQFF | TGTGCCATCAGGGCGGGACTAGCGGGGGGGCCGAATGAGCAGTTCTTC
TRBJ2-5 | . | . | TRBV28 | CASSLIRRGQETQYF | TGTGCCAGCAGTTTGATTCGGCGGGGCCAAGAGACCCAGTACTTC
TRBJ2-2 | TRBD2 | . | TRBV7-9 | CASSRLAGDTGELFF | TGTGCCAGCAGCAGACTAGCGGGAGATACCGGGGAGCTGTTTTTT
TRBJ1-5 | TRBD1 | . | TRBV7-2 | CASSLSGTGGGQPQHF | TGTGCCAGCAGCCTATCCGGGACAGGGGGCGGACAGCCCCAGCATTTT
TRBJ1-5 | . | . | TRBV4-1 | CASSPFDRSSNQPQHF | TGCGCCAGCAGCCCCTTTGACAGATCTAGCAATCAGCCCCAGCATTTT
TRBJ2-3 | TRBD2 | . | TRBV19 | CASRRLAGPLADTQYF | TGTGCCAGTAGGAGACTAGCGGGACCCCTCGCAGATACGCAGTATTTT
TRBJ1-6 | TRBD1 | few | TRBV5-1 | CASSSQGSAYNSPLHF | TGCGCCAGCAGCTCACAGGGGAGTGCCTATAATTCACCCCTCCACTTT
TRBJ2-3 | TRBD2 | . | TRBV7-3 | CASSSGLADTDTQYF | TGTGCCAGCAGCTCAGGACTAGCGGATACAGATACGCAGTATTTT
TRBJ2-2 | TRBD2 | . | TRBV7-2 | CASSLGGLGNTGELFF | TGTGCCAGCAGCTTAGGCGGACTAGGGAACACCGGGGAGCTGTTTTTT
TRBJ2-1 | TRBD2 | . | TRBV4-1 | CASSHQAASGGYEQFF | TGCGCCAGCAGCCATCAGGCCGCTAGCGGGGGGTATGAGCAGTTCTTC
TRBJ2-3 | TRBD2 | . | TRBV6-5 | CASTPGRATDTQYF | TGTGCCAGCACCCCGGGGAGGGCCACGGATACGCAGTATTTT
TRBJ1-6 | . | few | TRBV11-2 | CASSLGGFNSPLHF | TGTGCCAGCAGCTTAGGAGGTTTTAATTCACCCCTCCACTTT
TRBJ1-2 | TRBD1 | . | TRBV28 | CASSPPGQTYNYGYTF | TGTGCCAGCAGTCCTCCGGGACAGACCTATAACTATGGCTACACCTTC
TRBJ2-1 | . | . | TRBV11-3 | CASSSQGEGEQFF | TGTGCCAGCAGCTCCCAGGGGGAGGGTGAGCAGTTCTTC
TRBJ2-1 | . | . | TRBV7-3 | CASSLNGGSYNEQFF | TGTGCCAGCAGCTTAAACGGTGGCTCCTACAATGAGCAGTTCTTC
TRBJ2-1 | . | . | TRBV9 | CASSYSGSGGNEQFF | TGTGCCAGCAGCTATTCAGGGTCCGGAGGCAATGAGCAGTTCTTC
TRBJ2-5 | . | . | TRBV10-3 | CAISEPPNQETQYF | TGTGCCATCAGTGAGCCCCCTAACCAAGAGACCCAGTACTTC
TRBJ2-7 | . | . | TRBV19 | CASSTLPDGRHEQYF | TGTGCCAGTAGTACGCTCCCTGACGGGCGGCACGAGCAGTACTTC
TRBJ2-7 | TRBD1 | . | TRBV2 | CASSDDGTGYEQYF | TGTGCCAGCAGTGATGACGGGACAGGCTACGAGCAGTACTTC